What follows are 24 T cell receptor beta chains derived from one specimen sequenced in a study of metastatic and nonmetastatic thyroid tumors. All patients reached thyroid surgery having received no treatment beforehand. TCRdb re-clonotyped the PCR reads through MiXCR. The sample lists 30,000 to 40,000 clones; 20% to 25% were seen once. Sequencing was performed on tumor tissue. The receptors come from a male donor with papillary thyroid cancer or a benign thyroid nodule (not recorded which). Some clones in this sample may be carry-over from other donors' samples.

The sample holds many counts of this clone. One junction end does not reproduce the germline sequence, and a read error may be involved. J is TRBJ2-3 and V is TRBV7-3; maybe TRBD1 (5 bases). The CDR3 is 14 amino acids. The V gene's germline CDR1 is SGHTA and CDR2 FQGTGA. CDR3 nucleotide sequence: TGTGTCAGCAGCTTAACAGGTAGCACAGATACGCAGTATTTT. The encoded protein is CVSSLTGSTDTQYF. Complete variable domain (other parts from reference TRBV7-3 and TRBJ2-3): GAGVSQTPSNKVTEKGKYVELRCDPISGHTALYWYRQSLGQGPEFLIYFQGTGAADDSGLPNDRFFAVRPEGSVSTLKIQRTERGDSAVYLCVSSLTGSTDTQYFGPGTRLTVL.

This clone was detected ten times or more. The chain uses TRBV12-5 and TRBJ2-1; 8 nucleotides line up with TRBD2. Germline loops: CDR1 LGHNT, CDR2 FRNRAP. The V segment lost 2 bases and the J segment 6 bases; nucleotides outside the gene matches: 0. The CDR3 length is 13 residues. The CDR3 region has the DNA TGTGCTAGTGGTTTGACTAGCGGCAATGAGCAGTTCTTC. This sequence encodes CASGLTSGNEQFF.

This rearrangement joins TRBV6-2 or TRBV6-3 to TRBJ2-1, with D uncertain. V was clipped by 7 bases and J by 4 bases, with 5 bases between them. In germline, CDR1 is MNHEY, CDR2 SVGEGT. CDR3 length equals 11 residues. As DNA, the CDR3 is TGTGCCAGCACCTCATACAATGAGCAGTTCTTC. Encoded protein: CASTSYNEQFF.

Ten or more counts support this clone. The rearrangement links TRBV20-1 to TRBJ2-1, with D unresolved. The CDR3 runs to 13 residues. V gave up 2 bases and J gave up 7 bases, with 12 bases separating them. The germline CDR1 and CDR2 sequences are DFQATT and SNEGSKA (reference sequence). The CDR3 protein is CSARSSRPNEQFF. The CDR3 DNA is TGCAGTGCTAGATCGTCCCGGCCGAATGAGCAGTTCTTC.

This clone is judged medium-sized. The chain is built from TRBV6-5 and TRBJ2-7; D is tentatively TRBD1 or TRBD2 (5 bases each). This CDR3 spans 15 amino acids. Looked up from germline, CDR1 is MNHEY and CDR2 is SVGAGI. V was clipped by 0 bases and J by 4 bases, with 13 bases between them. As DNA, the CDR3 is TGTGCCAGCAGTTACTCGAGGGACGGACAATACGAGCAGTACTTC. As protein: CASSYSRDGQYEQYF.

This clone is classed as medium-sized. The J gene is TRBJ2-1, the V gene TRBV10-3; no reliable D call. In germline, CDR1 is ENHRY, CDR2 SYGVKD. This CDR3 spans 13 amino acids. Trimming cost V 2 bases and J 7 bases, with 9 bases left between them. CDR3 sequence: CAISELSLNEQFF. The CDR3, as DNA: TGTGCCATCAGTGAGCTCTCTTTAAATGAGCAGTTCTTC.

Points on this clone: At one end, the junction sequence differs from germline, possibly due to a read error. This chain connects TRBV6-2 or TRBV6-3 to TRBJ2-6; TRBD2 agrees at 7 bases. The CDR3 consists of 16 residues. Per the germline V gene, CDR1 is MNHEY and CDR2 is SVGEGT. CDR3 sequence reads: CASRDLGGSGDNVLTF. CDR3 nucleotide sequence: TGTGCCAGCAGGGACCTCGGGGGGTCTGGGGACAACGTCCTGACTTTC.

The rearrangement joins TRBV5-4 to TRBJ1-2, with a tentative D call TRBD1 (5 bases). This CDR3 is 18 amino acids long. Looked up from germline, CDR1 is SGHNT and CDR2 is YYREEE (reference sequence). Trimming stripped 6 bases from V and 5 bases from J, with 29 bases between. Here the CDR3 reads CASTAWGIQGSGEYGYTF. The CDR3 nucleotides are TGTGCCAGCACCGCTTGGGGGATCCAGGGTTCTGGAGAATATGGCTACACCTTC.

The chain employs TRBV20-1 and TRBJ2-7; 7 positions match TRBD2. Germline V gives CDR1 DFQATT, CDR2 SNEGSKA (reference sequence). V was pared by 3 bases and J by 5 bases, with 10 bases of the junction left unmatched. CDR3 length: 14 residues. CDR3 loop: CSARTREIDHEQYF. DNA for the CDR3: TGCAGTGCTAGGACGCGGGAGATTGACCACGAGCAGTACTTC.

The chain couples TRBV11-3 to TRBJ2-7; the D is unclear. Germline lookup yields CDR1 SGHNT and CDR2 YENEEA. This CDR3 is built from 15 residues. Trimming took 1 base from V and 6 from J, leaving 16 bases between them. The chain's CDR3 is CASSLGDGDLGEQYF. The DNA for the CDR3 is TGTGCCAGCAGCTTAGGAGATGGCGACTTGGGCGAGCAGTACTTC.

This clone was seen more than once but under ten times. J is TRBJ2-1 and V is TRBV12-3 or TRBV12-4; 7 nucleotides align to TRBD1. The ends lost 5 bases at V and 10 bases at J; junction bases unmatched: 14. The CDR3 runs 15 residues. CDR3 sequence: CASSRQGVLVSEQFF. CDR3 in DNA: TGTGCCAGCAGTCGCCAGGGGGTCCTGGTCTCGGAGCAGTTCTTC.

J is TRBJ1-5 and V is TRBV7-2; D is unresolved. Per germline, CDR1 SGHTA and CDR2 FQGNSA. V gave up 3 bases and J gave up 0 bases, with 6 bases separating them. The length of the CDR3 is 14 residues. The CDR3 here is CASSFTNSNQPQHF. CDR3 DNA: TGTGCCAGCAGCTTCACAAATAGCAATCAGCCCCAGCATTTT.

As for this clone: Likely a read error: the CDR3 ends without its conserved phenylalanine or tryptophan. The V call is TRBV20-1, the J call TRBJ2-3; 10 nucleotides match TRBD2. The CDR3 is 16 residues long. V shed 3 bases, J shed 4 bases, and the junction held 10 bases outside the gene matches. Germline V gives CDR1 DFQATT, CDR2 SNEGSKA (reference sequence). The CDR3: CSARLGSSGSADTQYS. CDR3 coding DNA: TGCAGTGCTAGGTTGGGATCTAGCGGGAGTGCAGATACGCAGTATTCT.

Written as DNA, the CDR3 is TGTGCCAGCAGCACAACACATGGTTCACCCCTCCACTTT. It encodes CASSTTHGSPLHF. V and J are TRBV7-3 and TRBJ1-6, with D unresolved. V shed 5 bases and J shed 9 bases, with 11 bases lying between them. CDR3 size: 13 residues. Germline CDR1 is SGHTA and CDR2 is FQGTGA.

This clone was counted at least ten times. The V and J genes are TRBV18 and TRBJ2-1, with TRBD2 matching 8 bases. J gave up 1 base and V 3 bases, and 8 bases lay outside the gene matches. The V gene's germline CDR1 is KGHSH and CDR2 LQKENI. This CDR3 has 17 residues. This CDR3 is CASSPKPGLVSYNEQFF. The CDR3 DNA reads TGTGCCAGCTCACCGAAGCCGGGACTAGTTTCCTACAATGAGCAGTTCTTC. The whole variable domain, remainder taken from reference TRBV18 and TRBJ2-1, is NAGVMQNPRHLVRRRGQEARLRCSPMKGHSHVYWYRQLPEEGLKFMVYLQKENIIDESGMPKERFSAEFPKEGPSILRIQQVVRGDSAAYFCASSPKPGLVSYNEQFFGPGTRLTVL.

This clone occurred many times. Mismatch with germline at one junction end may stem from a read error. J is TRBJ2-3 and V is TRBV10-3, with 14 bases identical to TRBD2. The CDR3 totals 16 residues. Per germline, CDR1 ENHRY and CDR2 SYGVKD. The CDR3: CAIMGGTSGSADTQYF. The CDR3 coding sequence is TGTGCTATCATGGGGGGGACTAGCGGGAGCGCAGATACGCAGTATTTT.

The chain recombines TRBV12-3 or TRBV12-4 with TRBJ2-2; D might be TRBD1 (5 bases). Trimming removed 5 bases from V and 7 bases from J, with 14 bases in between. The CDR3 is 14 residues long. The DNA of the CDR3 is TGTGCCAGCAGTGTAGGCCGTCAGGGCGGGGAGCTGTTTTTT. It specifies CASSVGRQGGELFF.

This clone was detected a few times. This chain links TRBV28 with TRBJ2-6; D gene ambiguous. Deletions cut 4 bases from V and 8 bases from J, with 18 bases between. The CDR3 has 16 residues. Germline assignment: CDR1 MDHEN and CDR2 SYDVKM. CDR3 nucleotide sequence: TGTGCCAGCAGTTCCACGAGCCCCCCATGGTCCAACGTCCTGACTTTC. It translates to CASSSTSPPWSNVLTF.

J is TRBJ2-2 and V is TRBV5-1; TRBD1 aligns across 11 bases. The ends lost 3 bases at V and 5 bases at J; junction bases unmatched: 12. Germline V lookup: CDR1 SGHRS, CDR2 YFSETQ. The CDR3 loop spans 18 amino acids. The CDR3 protein is CASSWGGQGDPRTGELFF. In DNA, the CDR3 is TGCGCCAGCAGCTGGGGGGGACAGGGGGACCCGAGGACCGGGGAGCTGTTTTTT.

This clone was found many times. V and J are TRBV20-1 and TRBJ2-7; TRBD1 agrees at 7 bases. CDR3 length: 15 residues. V shed 4 bases and J 7 bases; nucleotides not matched to a gene: 16. Germline V lookup: CDR1 DFQATT, CDR2 SNEGSKA (reference sequence). The CDR3 reads CSAKTRDSLTWEQYF. The CDR3 DNA reads as TGCAGTGCTAAGACCCGGGACAGCTTAACGTGGGAGCAGTACTTC.

The chain combines TRBV7-2 with TRBJ2-3; D ambiguous. V was shortened by 1 base and J by 1 base, with 6 bases between the two germline ends. The CDR3 runs 14 residues. From germline, CDR1 is SGHTA and CDR2 FQGNSA. CDR3 bases: TGTGCCAGCAGCTTAGGGGTCGGCACAGATACGCAGTATTTT. It is translated as CASSLGVGTDTQYF.

This clone was recorded at least ten times. This chain uses TRBV9 with TRBJ1-1, with D unclear. This CDR3 region has 13 residues. Trimming removed 4 bases at V and 6 bases at J, with 13 bases between. From germline, CDR1 is SGDLS and CDR2 YYNGEE. CDR3 sequence (DNA): TGTGCCAGCAGCCCCAAGATTGGCTCTGAAGCTTTCTTT. It yields the protein CASSPKIGSEAFF.

This clone was found many times. J is TRBJ2-5 and V is TRBV7-9, with TRBD1 matching over 10 bases. The CDR3 is 16 amino acids. J lost 1 base, V lost 1 base, and 3 bases had no gene match. Per the germline V gene, CDR1 is SEHNR and CDR2 is FQNEAQ (reference sequence). CDR3 DNA sequence: TGTGCCAGCAGCTTAGGGGACAGGGGACGCCAAGAGACCCAGTACTTC. Encoded protein: CASSLGDRGRQETQYF. Supplemented by reference TRBV7-9 and TRBJ2-5, the full variable domain reads DTGVSQNPRHKITKRGQNVTFRCDPISEHNRLYWYRQTLGQGPEFLTYFQNEAQLEKSRLLSDRFSAERPKGSFSTLEIQRTEQGDSAMYLCASSLGDRGRQETQYFGPGTRLLVL.

The V and J genes are TRBV11-3 and TRBJ1-2; D gene ambiguous. Trimming cost V 4 bases and J 4 bases, with 13 bases left between them. This CDR3 comprises 14 residues. Germline CDR1 is SGHNT and CDR2 is YENEEA. CDR3 DNA: TGTGCCAGCAGCTCCCGGACGGAGGGCTATGGCTACACCTTC. It translates to CASSSRTEGYGYTF.